This is a list of T cell receptor beta chains from one sample in a study of cytomegalovirus exposure and HLA in healthy donors. TCRdb keeps only in-frame clones here, not all; method: immunoSEQ multiplex PCR. The data contain about 200,000 clones, around 80% of them singletons. Sample: PBMCs. These receptors were obtained from a man aged 45-60 years in good health and CMV-seronegative. The CDR3 runs from the conserved cysteine through the conserved F or W. D genes are given only for firm matches. Where a row states a size, it is once, few, many or the class of an expanded clone; other rows omit it.

clone_size: once; d_call: .; v_call: TRBV13; j_call: TRBJ2-7; cdr3_nt: TGTGCCAGCAGCTTAGAGCGGAGGCCCTACGAGCAGTACTTC; cdr3_aa: CASSLERRPYEQYF
clone_size: .; d_call: .; v_call: TRBV29-1; j_call: TRBJ2-1; cdr3_nt: TGCAGCGTGACAGGCCAGCTCTACAATGAGCAGTTCTTC; cdr3_aa: CSVTGQLYNEQFF
clone_size: .; d_call: TRBD1; v_call: TRBV10-2; j_call: TRBJ2-5; cdr3_nt: TGCGCCAGCAGGATCCGGGACAGGGGGCAAGAGACCCAGTACTTC; cdr3_aa: CASRIRDRGQETQYF
clone_size: .; d_call: .; v_call: TRBV6-5; j_call: TRBJ1-2; cdr3_nt: TGTGCCAGCAGGCCGCTGGGGCAGCTTAACTATGGCTACACCTTC; cdr3_aa: CASRPLGQLNYGYTF
clone_size: .; d_call: .; v_call: TRBV28; j_call: TRBJ2-7; cdr3_nt: TGTGCCAGCAGTCTAACCGCATCCGGGAAAAGGATGGACGAGCAGTACTTC; cdr3_aa: CASSLTASGKRMDEQYF
clone_size: .; d_call: TRBD1; v_call: TRBV27; j_call: TRBJ1-6; cdr3_nt: TGTGCCAGCAGTTTAACGGACAGGGGAAATTCACCCCTCCACTTT; cdr3_aa: CASSLTDRGNSPLHF
clone_size: .; d_call: .; v_call: TRBV27; j_call: TRBJ1-2; cdr3_nt: TGTGCCAGCAGTTTATCGGCAGGGTCGCTTTATGGCTACACCTTC; cdr3_aa: CASSLSAGSLYGYTF
clone_size: .; d_call: .; v_call: TRBV28; j_call: TRBJ2-7; cdr3_nt: TGTGCCAGCAGTTCGGCAGGGGACTACGAGCAGTACTTC; cdr3_aa: CASSSAGDYEQYF
clone_size: .; d_call: TRBD1; v_call: TRBV27; j_call: TRBJ1-5; cdr3_nt: TGTGCCAGCAGTTTGACAGGGGGCCCCTATAGCAATCAGCCCCAGCATTTT; cdr3_aa: CASSLTGGPYSNQPQHF
clone_size: .; d_call: TRBD2; v_call: TRBV7-3; j_call: TRBJ2-1; cdr3_nt: TGTGCCAGCAGCTCCGTGACCGGGACTAACTACAATGAGCAGTTCTTC; cdr3_aa: CASSSVTGTNYNEQFF
clone_size: .; d_call: TRBD2; v_call: TRBV9; j_call: TRBJ2-3; cdr3_nt: TGTGCCAGCAGCGCCACCGAGGGACTAGCCACGCGCACAGATACGCAGTATTTT; cdr3_aa: CASSATEGLATRTDTQYF
clone_size: .; d_call: .; v_call: TRBV28; j_call: TRBJ1-2; cdr3_nt: TGTGCCAGCAGTTTCGTCGGCCTAGAGAGAATCTATGGCTACACCTTC; cdr3_aa: CASSFVGLERIYGYTF
clone_size: .; d_call: .; v_call: TRBV28; j_call: TRBJ1-2; cdr3_nt: TGTGCCAGCAGTTTCGGCTATGGCTACACCTTC; cdr3_aa: CASSFGYGYTF
clone_size: .; d_call: TRBD1; v_call: TRBV7-6; j_call: TRBJ2-2; cdr3_nt: TGTGCCAGCAGCCTACAGGGGAGCACCGGGGAGCTGTTTTTT; cdr3_aa: CASSLQGSTGELFF
clone_size: .; d_call: TRBD1; v_call: TRBV28; j_call: TRBJ2-1; cdr3_nt: TGTGCCAGCAGTTTACCCGGTACAGGGGCCCATGAGCAGTTCTTC; cdr3_aa: CASSLPGTGAHEQFF
clone_size: .; d_call: TRBD1; v_call: TRBV15; j_call: TRBJ1-1; cdr3_nt: TGTGCCACCAGGCGGGACAGTTACACTGAAGCTTTCTTT; cdr3_aa: CATRRDSYTEAFF
clone_size: few; d_call: TRBD2; v_call: TRBV27; j_call: TRBJ2-1; cdr3_nt: TGTGCCAGCGGGTGGCGGGAGCGCTCCTACAATGAGCAGTTCTTC; cdr3_aa: CASGWRERSYNEQFF
clone_size: .; d_call: TRBD2; v_call: TRBV19; j_call: TRBJ2-2; cdr3_nt: TGTGCCAGTATCGGACTAGCGGGAGGGAGGAACACCGGGGAGCTGTTTTTT; cdr3_aa: CASIGLAGGRNTGELFF
clone_size: .; d_call: TRBD1; v_call: TRBV6-6; j_call: TRBJ1-2; cdr3_nt: TGTGCCAGCAGCGACAGGGTGGAGAACTCTGGCTACACCTTC; cdr3_aa: CASSDRVENSGYTF
clone_size: .; d_call: TRBD1; v_call: TRBV5-1; j_call: TRBJ2-5; cdr3_nt: TGCGCCAGCAGCGAGGGTAGACAGGGGCAGGAGACCCAGTACTTC; cdr3_aa: CASSEGRQGQETQYF
clone_size: .; d_call: .; v_call: TRBV27; j_call: TRBJ2-7; cdr3_nt: TGTGCCAGCAGTGACGGGTACGAGCAGTACTTC; cdr3_aa: CASSDGYEQYF
clone_size: .; d_call: .; v_call: TRBV7-2; j_call: TRBJ2-1; cdr3_nt: TGTGCCAGCAGCCCCTCCCGACAGTACAATGAGCAGTTCTTC; cdr3_aa: CASSPSRQYNEQFF
clone_size: .; d_call: .; v_call: TRBV11-2; j_call: TRBJ2-1; cdr3_nt: TGTGCCAGCAGCCCACGAGGACAGTCTTTTTTTGAGCAGTTCTTC; cdr3_aa: CASSPRGQSFFEQFF
clone_size: .; d_call: TRBD1; v_call: TRBV27; j_call: TRBJ1-1; cdr3_nt: TGTGCCAGCAGTTCCCGGACAGGGGTGAACACTGAAGCTTTCTTT; cdr3_aa: CASSSRTGVNTEAFF
clone_size: few; d_call: TRBD1; v_call: TRBV28; j_call: TRBJ1-1; cdr3_nt: TGTGCCAGCAGTGTACAGGGGGCGTCCACTGAAGCTTTCTTT; cdr3_aa: CASSVQGASTEAFF
clone_size: .; d_call: .; v_call: TRBV9; j_call: TRBJ2-7; cdr3_nt: TGTGCCAGCAGCGTAGGCCTAGCTTACGAGCAGTACTTC; cdr3_aa: CASSVGLAYEQYF
clone_size: .; d_call: .; v_call: TRBV27; j_call: TRBJ1-2; cdr3_nt: TGTGCCACCAAGTGGGGACACTCCAACTATGGCTACACCTTC; cdr3_aa: CATKWGHSNYGYTF
clone_size: .; d_call: .; v_call: TRBV7-9; j_call: TRBJ2-3; cdr3_nt: TGTGCCAGCAGCTTAGCGGGGGAGGTTACGCAGTATTTT; cdr3_aa: CASSLAGEVTQYF
clone_size: .; d_call: TRBD1; v_call: TRBV5-6; j_call: TRBJ2-5; cdr3_nt: TGTGCCAGCAGAGGACAGGGGGCTTTTGGGACCCAGTACTTC; cdr3_aa: CASRGQGAFGTQYF
clone_size: once; d_call: TRBD1; v_call: TRBV19; j_call: TRBJ2-7; cdr3_nt: TGTGCCAGTAGTATACGGACAGGATACTACGAGCAGTACTTC; cdr3_aa: CASSIRTGYYEQYF
clone_size: .; d_call: TRBD2; v_call: TRBV5-1; j_call: TRBJ2-2; cdr3_nt: TGCGCCAGCAGTCCTCTTAGCGGGAGAAAGGACACCGGGGAGCTGTTTTTT; cdr3_aa: CASSPLSGRKDTGELFF
clone_size: .; d_call: .; v_call: TRBV9; j_call: TRBJ1-1; cdr3_nt: TGTGCCAGCAGCGTAGTACAGGGTGTCACTGAAGCTTTCTTT; cdr3_aa: CASSVVQGVTEAFF
clone_size: .; d_call: TRBD1; v_call: TRBV28; j_call: TRBJ2-7; cdr3_nt: TGTGCCAGCCAGTCAGGGGGCTACGAGCAGTACTTC; cdr3_aa: CASQSGGYEQYF
clone_size: .; d_call: .; v_call: TRBV29-1; j_call: TRBJ2-4; cdr3_nt: TGCAGCGTTGTAAACCACCAGCTAGGAGCCAAAAACATTCAGTACTTC; cdr3_aa: CSVVNHQLGAKNIQYF
clone_size: .; d_call: .; v_call: TRBV6-5; j_call: TRBJ2-7; cdr3_nt: TGTGCCAGCAGTTACGTGGGGAGAGGGTACTTC; cdr3_aa: CASSYVGRGYF
clone_size: .; d_call: TRBD1; v_call: TRBV5-1; j_call: TRBJ2-2; cdr3_nt: TGCGCCAGCAGCAAACAGGGGAGTGACACCGGGGAGCTGTTTTTT; cdr3_aa: CASSKQGSDTGELFF
clone_size: .; d_call: .; v_call: TRBV27; j_call: TRBJ2-3; cdr3_nt: TGTGCCAGCAGACTCCTAGAGACAGATACGCAGTATTTT; cdr3_aa: CASRLLETDTQYF
clone_size: .; d_call: .; v_call: TRBV28; j_call: TRBJ1-1; cdr3_nt: TGTGCCAGCAGTTCCTATGACGGGACTGAAGCTTTCTTT; cdr3_aa: CASSSYDGTEAFF
clone_size: .; d_call: .; v_call: TRBV19; j_call: TRBJ1-1; cdr3_nt: TGTGCCAGTAGTATAGCCCCCAACGGCAGGGAAGCTTTCTTT; cdr3_aa: CASSIAPNGREAFF
clone_size: .; d_call: .; v_call: TRBV5-1; j_call: TRBJ1-4; cdr3_nt: TGCGCCAGCAGCTTGGTGCCCCACGGGGCAACTAATGAAAAACTGTTTTTT; cdr3_aa: CASSLVPHGATNEKLFF
clone_size: .; d_call: .; v_call: TRBV7-2; j_call: TRBJ2-3; cdr3_nt: TGTGCCAGCAGCTTAGCCTCAGGCACAGATACGCAGTATTTT; cdr3_aa: CASSLASGTDTQYF
clone_size: .; d_call: .; v_call: TRBV10-3; j_call: TRBJ2-1; cdr3_nt: TGTGCCATCAGTGCCGGAGGTATTGCCTACAATGAGCAGTTCTTC; cdr3_aa: CAISAGGIAYNEQFF
clone_size: .; d_call: TRBD2; v_call: TRBV6-1; j_call: TRBJ2-2; cdr3_nt: TGTGCCAGCAGTGAAAAGACAGGACTAGCGGTCACCGGGGAGCTGTTTTTT; cdr3_aa: CASSEKTGLAVTGELFF
clone_size: .; d_call: .; v_call: TRBV5-4; j_call: TRBJ1-1; cdr3_nt: TGTGCCAGCAGCTTGGCCAAAGGAGCCACTGAAGCTTTCTTT; cdr3_aa: CASSLAKGATEAFF
clone_size: .; d_call: .; v_call: TRBV30; j_call: TRBJ2-7; cdr3_nt: TGTGCCTGGAGTGCGTTCAGTACGGGATCCTACGAGCAGTACTTC; cdr3_aa: CAWSAFSTGSYEQYF
clone_size: few; d_call: .; v_call: TRBV7-8; j_call: TRBJ2-5; cdr3_nt: TGTGCCAGCAGCACACAGGGTGGATGGGAGCAGTACTTC; cdr3_aa: CASSTQGGWEQYF
clone_size: once; d_call: TRBD1; v_call: TRBV29-1; j_call: TRBJ2-1; cdr3_nt: TGCAGCGTTAAAACCGGGACAGGGGCCGGCGTCGGGCAGTTCTTC; cdr3_aa: CSVKTGTGAGVGQFF
clone_size: .; d_call: TRBD2; v_call: TRBV5-4; j_call: TRBJ2-1; cdr3_nt: TGTGCCAGCAGCTCGCCGACTAGCGGGAGAAGGGATGAGCAGTTCTTC; cdr3_aa: CASSSPTSGRRDEQFF
clone_size: .; d_call: TRBD2; v_call: TRBV7-3; j_call: TRBJ2-3; cdr3_nt: TGTGCCAGCAGCTCCGGGGGGGGGAAAGATACGCAGTATTTT; cdr3_aa: CASSSGGGKDTQYF
clone_size: .; d_call: .; v_call: TRBV18; j_call: TRBJ1-5; cdr3_nt: TGTGCCAGCTCACCTTCGACAGGAAAGCAGCCCCAGCATTTT; cdr3_aa: CASSPSTGKQPQHF
clone_size: .; d_call: TRBD2; v_call: TRBV27; j_call: TRBJ2-2; cdr3_nt: TGTGCCAGCAGCGTCCCCGGGACTAGTAGACCCGGGGAGCTGTTTTTT; cdr3_aa: CASSVPGTSRPGELFF
clone_size: .; d_call: .; v_call: TRBV28; j_call: TRBJ2-2; cdr3_nt: TGTGCCAGCACTTTGGGGCAAACCGGGGAGCTGTTTTTT; cdr3_aa: CASTLGQTGELFF
clone_size: few; d_call: .; v_call: TRBV11-2; j_call: TRBJ2-7; cdr3_nt: TGTGCCAGCAGCTTGGTATCCAGCGCGGAGCAGTACTTC; cdr3_aa: CASSLVSSAEQYF
clone_size: .; d_call: .; v_call: TRBV20-1; j_call: TRBJ1-1; cdr3_nt: TGCAGTGCTTCCCAGAACACTGAAGCTTTCTTT; cdr3_aa: CSASQNTEAFF
clone_size: few; d_call: TRBD2; v_call: TRBV7-2; j_call: TRBJ2-1; cdr3_nt: TGTGCCAGCAGCGCCTTAGCGGGATCCTACAATGAGCAGTTCTTC; cdr3_aa: CASSALAGSYNEQFF
clone_size: .; d_call: TRBD2; v_call: TRBV19; j_call: TRBJ2-1; cdr3_nt: TGTGCCAGTAGTATTATCGGACTAGCGGCCTCTAGCTCCTACAATGAGCAGTTCTTC; cdr3_aa: CASSIIGLAASSSYNEQFF
clone_size: .; d_call: .; v_call: TRBV6-1; j_call: TRBJ1-2; cdr3_nt: TGTGCCAGCAGTCTTGGACTGACTCCGGACGGCTACACCTTC; cdr3_aa: CASSLGLTPDGYTF
clone_size: .; d_call: .; v_call: TRBV12-5; j_call: TRBJ1-1; cdr3_nt: TGTGCTAGTGGTTTGGCCACATTGAACACTGAAGCTTTCTTT; cdr3_aa: CASGLATLNTEAFF
clone_size: .; d_call: TRBD1; v_call: TRBV18; j_call: TRBJ2-2; cdr3_nt: TGTGCCAGCTCACAACAGGGGGCAACCGGGGAGCTGTTTTTT; cdr3_aa: CASSQQGATGELFF
clone_size: .; d_call: .; v_call: TRBV7-3; j_call: TRBJ1-1; cdr3_nt: TGTGCCAGCAGCTTGTACAGGAACACTGAAGCTTTCTTT; cdr3_aa: CASSLYRNTEAFF